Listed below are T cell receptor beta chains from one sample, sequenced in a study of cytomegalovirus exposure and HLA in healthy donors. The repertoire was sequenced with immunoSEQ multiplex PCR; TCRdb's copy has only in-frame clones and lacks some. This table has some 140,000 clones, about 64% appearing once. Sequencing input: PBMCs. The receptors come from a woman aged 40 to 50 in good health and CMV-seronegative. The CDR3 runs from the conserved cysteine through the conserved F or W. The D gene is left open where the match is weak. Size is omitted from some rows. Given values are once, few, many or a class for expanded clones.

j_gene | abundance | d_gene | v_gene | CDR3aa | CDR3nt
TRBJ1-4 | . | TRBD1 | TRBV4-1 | CASSQGQYNEKLFF | TGCGCCAGCAGCCAGGGACAGTATAATGAAAAACTGTTTTTT
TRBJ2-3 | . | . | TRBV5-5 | CASSFAATSTDTQYF | TGTGCCAGCAGCTTTGCGGCCACTAGCACAGATACGCAGTATTTT
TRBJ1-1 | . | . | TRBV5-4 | CASSSFPGDPAFF | TGTGCCAGCAGCTCCTTCCCCGGGGATCCAGCTTTCTTT
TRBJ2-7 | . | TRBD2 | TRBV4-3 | CASSPSGRDEQYF | TGCGCCAGCAGCCCCTCGGGGAGGGACGAGCAGTACTTC
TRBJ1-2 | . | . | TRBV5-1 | CASSLTAGGGYGYTF | TGCGCCAGCAGCTTGACGGCGGGGGGCGGCTATGGCTACACCTTC
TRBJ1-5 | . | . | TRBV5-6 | CASSLYRRRSNQPQHF | TGTGCCAGCAGCTTGTATCGGAGGAGAAGCAATCAGCCCCAGCATTTT
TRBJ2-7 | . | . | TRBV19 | CAGSITQGNYEQYF | TGTGCCGGTAGTATTACCCAGGGGAACTACGAGCAGTACTTC
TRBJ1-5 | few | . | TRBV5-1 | CASSYGASNQPQHF | TGCGCCAGCAGCTACGGTGCGAGCAATCAGCCCCAGCATTTT
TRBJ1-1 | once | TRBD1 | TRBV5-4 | CASSRGQGGTEAFF | TGTGCCAGCAGCCGCGGACAGGGTGGTACTGAAGCTTTCTTT
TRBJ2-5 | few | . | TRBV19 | CASSLGLTIQETQYF | TGTGCCAGTAGCCTGGGACTCACTATACAAGAGACCCAGTACTTC
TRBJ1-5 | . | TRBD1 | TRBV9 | CASSPGQVNQPQHF | TGTGCCAGCAGCCCAGGACAGGTTAATCAGCCCCAGCATTTT
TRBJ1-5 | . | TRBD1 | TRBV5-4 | CASSSDRGQPQHF | TGTGCCAGCAGCTCCGACAGGGGACAGCCCCAGCATTTT
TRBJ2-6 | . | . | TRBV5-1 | CASSLDGSGANVLTF | TGCGCCAGCAGCTTGGACGGCTCTGGGGCCAACGTCCTGACTTTC
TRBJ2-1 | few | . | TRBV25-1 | CASSEGGKRYNLNEQFF | TGTGCCAGCAGTGAAGGGGGGAAGCGCTACAATCTCAATGAGCAGTTCTTC
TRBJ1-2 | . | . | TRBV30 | CAWDTLGPNYGYTF | TGTGCCTGGGATACCCTGGGCCCTAACTATGGCTACACCTTC
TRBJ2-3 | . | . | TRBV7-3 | CASSLMAGDTDTQYF | TGTGCCAGCAGCTTAATGGCAGGTGATACAGATACGCAGTATTTT
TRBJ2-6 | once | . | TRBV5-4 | CASTRDALAGANVLTF | TGTGCCAGCACCCGGGATGCTCTAGCTGGGGCCAACGTCCTGACTTTC
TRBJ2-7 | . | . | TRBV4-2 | CASSQGADYEQYF | TGTGCCAGCAGCCAGGGCGCAGACTACGAGCAGTACTTC
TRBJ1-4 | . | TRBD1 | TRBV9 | CASSTRDRGITNEKLFF | TGTGCCAGCAGCACCCGGGACAGGGGTATAACTAATGAAAAACTGTTTTTT
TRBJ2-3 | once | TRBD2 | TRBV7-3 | CASSPGLAGGRDTQYF | TGTGCCAGCAGCCCGGGACTAGCGGGGGGTCGAGATACGCAGTATTTT
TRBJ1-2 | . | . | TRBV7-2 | CASSFRTSEAYGYTF | TGTGCCAGCAGCTTCCGGACAAGTGAGGCCTATGGCTACACCTTC
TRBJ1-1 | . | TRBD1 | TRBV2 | CASRDRDHFGTEAFF | TGTGCCAGCAGAGACAGGGACCATTTTGGCACTGAAGCTTTCTTT
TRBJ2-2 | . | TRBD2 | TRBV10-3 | CAISGGGTDTGELFF | TGTGCCATCAGTGGGGGGGGGACGGACACCGGGGAGCTGTTTTTT
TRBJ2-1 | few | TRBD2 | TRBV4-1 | CASSRAAGGYNEQFF | TGCGCCAGCAGCCGAGCGGCGGGGGGGTACAATGAGCAGTTCTTC
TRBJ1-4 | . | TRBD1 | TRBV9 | CASSVGQGAEKLFF | TGTGCCAGCAGCGTAGGACAGGGGGCCGAAAAACTGTTTTTT
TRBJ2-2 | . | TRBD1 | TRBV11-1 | CASSLTSRGHTGELFF | TGTGCCAGCAGCTTAACGTCGAGGGGGCACACCGGGGAGCTGTTTTTT
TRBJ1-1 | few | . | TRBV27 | CASSPRQNTEAFF | TGTGCCAGCAGTCCCCGACAGAACACTGAAGCTTTCTTT